The entry below describes one T cell receptor (beta chain). What it binds is not known. This entry is derived from a study of OX40 agonist ivuxolimab in advanced cancers. At the level of the study: The treatment was a fully human IgG2 OX40 agonist, ivuxolimab. Patients treated during dose escalation were battling hepatocellular carcinoma, melanoma, renal cell or head and neck cancer. General study results and limits: Partial responders at 0.1-3.0 mg/kg had among the lowest clonal expansion. With doses of 0.1 to 3.0 mg/kg, CD4+ and CD8+ blood T cells had undergone clonal expansion by week 6.

The data were produced by immunoSEQ multiplex PCR, yet TCRdb's version contains in-frame clones alone and is incomplete. The sample records approximately 50,000 clones, roughly 86% being singletons. Germline V CDR1 and CDR2: MNHEY, SMNVEV (reference sequence). The V and J ends lost 10 bases and 4 bases, in that order; junction bases with no gene match: 13. CDR3 length equals 16 residues. The sample consisted of CD4+ or CD8+ T cells sorted from blood, taken in a trial of the OX40 agonist ivuxolimab. The clonotype comes from an adult with an advanced solid tumor such as melanoma, head and neck, liver or kidney cancer. The rearrangement uses TRBV27 and TRBJ2-2, with 9 positions matching TRBD2. The CDR3 sequence is CATVGLAGTSTGELFF. The CDR3 nucleotides read TGTGCCACCGTGGGGCTAGCGGGGACGAGCACCGGGGAGCTGTTTTTT.